Listed here are 16 T cell receptor beta chains from one sample, sequenced in a study of T-cell reconstitution after alpha-beta-depleted transplantation in children (TCRdb year 2016). The sample's treatment or condition, from its label and the paper: allogeneic hematopoietic cell transplantation with graft depleted of TCRalphabeta T cells and CD19 B cells. The method was PCR. Sequenced using an Illumina HiSeq 2500. To normalize quantification of the TCRbeta repertoire, the TCR libraries were built with molecular barcoding that relied on unique molecular identifiers. The raw public data were reprocessed by TCRdb itself: fastp quality trimming at Q25, MiXCR clonotype calling, in-frame beta chains only. Entries are consolidated by CDR3 protein sequence, retaining the most common genes and DNA. The sample table records fewer than 1 million distinct CDR3 sequences; under 20% of these occur just once. About 4.6% of the sample lies in the top ten.

The specimen was PBMCs, mostly from graft donor cells, collected 360 days after TCRalphabeta/CD19-depleted stem cell transplant. Receptors originate from a male patient younger than 18 who had a stem cell transplant for acute lymphoblastic leukemia, so the T cells may come from the graft donor.

This clonotype came up many times. V and J are TRBV12-3 or TRBV12-4 and TRBJ2-1; D uncertain. The CDR3 sequence is 14 residues long. The germline V and J ends were trimmed by 11 bases and 0 bases, with 14 bases remaining between them. The CDR3 region is CAASLRSSYNEQFF. In nucleotides, the CDR3 is TGTGCCGCCTCCCTCCGTAGCTCCTACAATGAGCAGTTCTTC.

Turning to this clonotype: Relative to the germline gene, one junction end is altered; a read error may explain this. The chain employs TRBV20-1 and TRBJ2-1; 7 positions match TRBD2. Germline V lookup: CDR1 DFQATT, CDR2 SNEGSKA (reference sequence). The CDR3 totals 17 residues. The CDR3 sequence is CCATFLLAVSSYNEQFF. CDR3 bases: TGCTGTGCTACTTTTCTTCTAGCGGTTAGCTCCTACAATGAGCAGTTCTTC.

This clonotype has more than one count but fewer than ten. The J gene is TRBJ1-1, the V gene TRBV5-5; no firm D call. Germline CDR1 is SGHKS and CDR2 is YYEKEE (reference sequence). V shed 1 base and J shed 10 bases, with 17 bases lying between them. This CDR3 is 14 amino acids long. The DNA of the CDR3 is TGTGCCAGCAGCTTGTCTTTGGCGTGGAACGGAGCTTTCTTT. This translates into CASSLSLAWNGAFF.

The chain uses TRBV7-6 and TRBJ2-3; D tentatively fits TRBD1 or TRBD2 (5 bases each). V shed 0 bases and J shed 1 base, with 17 bases lying between them. There are 18 residues in the CDR3. Germline CDR1 and CDR2: SGHVS and FNYEAQ. The CDR3: CASSLALHRDRGTDTQYF. DNA for the CDR3: TGTGCCAGCAGCTTAGCGTTGCACCGGGACCGAGGCACAGATACGCAGTATTTT. The complete variable domain, with remaining parts taken from reference TRBV7-6 and TRBJ2-3, reads GAGVSQSPRYKVTKRGQDVALRCDPISGHVSLYWYRQALGQGPEFLTYFNYEAQQDKSGLPNDRFSAERPEGSISTLTIQRTEQRDSAMYRCASSLALHRDRGTDTQYFGPGTRLTVL.

The J gene is TRBJ2-2, the V gene TRBV3-1; no reliable D call. There are 18 residues in the CDR3. Per the germline V gene, CDR1 is LGHDT and CDR2 is YNNKEL (reference sequence). V dropped 0 bases and J dropped 0 bases, with 14 bases sitting between them. The CDR3 coding sequence is TGTGCCAGCAGCCAAGAAAGCGACTGGGATACGAACACCGGGGAGCTGTTTTTT. Translated, it gives CASSQESDWDTNTGELFF.

The V gene is TRBV20-1, the J gene TRBJ2-3; 8 positions agree with TRBD2. This CDR3 region has 16 residues. The J segment lost 2 bases and the V segment lost 1 base, leaving 8 bases of the junction unmatched. Germline values: CDR1 DFQATT, CDR2 SNEGSKA (reference sequence). CDR3 DNA sequence: TGCAGTGCTAGAGCTGGGGCTAGCGGGTACACAGATACGCAGTATTTT. It encodes CSARAGASGYTDTQYF.

The chain carries TRBV5-1 and TRBJ2-3, with 9 bases matching TRBD2. The CDR3 consists of 15 residues. V shed 5 bases and J 4 bases; nucleotides not matched to a gene: 8. The germline V gene encodes CDR1 SGHRS and CDR2 YFSETQ. The CDR3 here is CASRSSGSRADTQYF. The CDR3 DNA is TGCGCCAGCAGAAGTAGCGGGAGTCGAGCAGATACGCAGTATTTT.

This chain joins TRBV27 and TRBJ1-6; 9 nucleotides line up with TRBD1. Germline assignment: CDR1 MNHEY and CDR2 SMNVEV (reference sequence). The ends lost 2 bases at V and 9 bases at J; junction bases unmatched: 2. The CDR3 is 14 amino acids. DNA of the CDR3: TGTGCCAGCAGTTTAGGGGACAGGGTTTCACCCCTCCACTTT. Translation gives CASSLGDRVSPLHF.

This sequence joins TRBV10-1 and TRBJ2-2; weak D call: TRBD1 (5 bases). The CDR3 spans 14 residues. Germline values: CDR1 WNHNN, CDR2 SYGVQD (reference sequence). The germline V and J ends were trimmed by 2 bases and 7 bases, with 11 bases remaining between them. The DNA for the CDR3 is TGCGCCAGCAGTGAGACAAGGGGAAACGGGGAGCTGTTTTTT. Translation gives CASSETRGNGELFF.

This clonotype was seen only a few times. The chain combines TRBV5-1 with TRBJ2-1, with 9 bases that match TRBD2. Germline V gene data show CDR1 as SGHRS and CDR2 as YFSETQ. This CDR3 is built from 14 residues. V lost 2 bases and J lost 9; bases outside the gene matches: 6. Here the CDR3 reads CASSFLAGDLEQFF. The CDR3 bases are TGCGCCAGCAGCTTTTTAGCGGGAGACCTTGAGCAGTTCTTC.

V and J are TRBV29-1 and TRBJ2-7, with a weak D call TRBD2 (6 bases). The CDR3 runs to 15 residues. Germline CDR1 is SQVTM and CDR2 is ANQGSEA. V gave up 0 bases and J gave up 3 bases, with 15 bases separating them. CDR3 DNA: TGCAGCGTTGAAGATGACGCGGGACTCGACTACGAGCAGTACTTC. It is translated as CSVEDDAGLDYEQYF.

This clonotype was counted between two and nine times. This chain links TRBV7-9 with TRBJ2-3; D is unresolved. Trimming pared 5 bases from V and 5 bases from J, leaving 17 bases between. This CDR3 is 15 amino acids long. The germline V gene has CDR1 SEHNR and CDR2 FQNEAQ (reference sequence). The CDR3 nucleotides are TGTGCCAGCAGCCCTCTTATTCTGGCAGGAGATACGCAGTATTTT. Translating it yields CASSPLILAGDTQYF.

This clonotype was observed a handful of times. Germline and junction disagree at one end, which may indicate a read error. The chain has TRBV20-1 and TRBJ2-1; maybe TRBD2 (5 bases). CDR3 length: 16 amino acids. Germline CDR1 and CDR2: DFQATT and SNEGSKA (reference sequence). The CDR3 bases are TGTACATCGGCGCCTCCCGTTATTAGCGAGCACAATGAGCAGTTCTTC. Its translation: CTSAPPVISEHNEQFF.

There are a few counts of this clonotype. The chain joins TRBV4-1 to TRBJ1-6; no clear D. This CDR3 has 11 amino acids. The V end lost 5 bases, the J end lost 14 bases, and 10 bases lay between the germline ends. CDR1 is MGHRA and CDR2 is YSYEKL in the germline V gene. CDR3 nucleotide sequence: TGCGCCAGCAGCTTCCTGGGAACCCTCCACTTT. Protein sequence: CASSFLGTLHF.

In its sample, this clonotype was seen many times. J is TRBJ2-7 and V is TRBV27; D is possibly TRBD2 (6 bases). V lost 4 bases, J lost 3 bases, and 16 bases lay in between. Germline CDR1 reads MNHEY; CDR2 reads SMNVEV (reference sequence). The CDR3 runs 15 residues. The CDR3 loop is CASSYQGSGNYEQYF. Here the CDR3 DNA reads TGTGCCAGCAGTTATCAGGGTAGCGGAAACTACGAGCAGTACTTC.

There are a few counts of this clonotype. The rearrangement uses TRBV10-3 and TRBJ2-7; 8 bases are shared with TRBD2. The V gene's germline CDR1 is ENHRY and CDR2 SYGVKD. V trimming: 10 bases; J trimming: 5 bases; junction bases outside the gene matches: 4. The CDR3 loop spans 11 amino acids. CDR3 in amino acids: CATSGGHEQYF. The CDR3 nucleotides are TGTGCCACCTCGGGGGGGCACGAGCAGTACTTC.